This T cell receptor beta chain is from a study of PD-1 blockade in classical Hodgkin lymphoma. On this clone: Its specificity is not known.

Time point specified: cycle 4 day 1 (C4D1), after 6 weeks of nivolumab. There was relapse after autologous stem cell transplantation in every patient, and there was variation in brentuximab vedotin exposure. The protocol was immunoSEQ multiplex PCR, while the TCRdb copy is restricted to in-frame clones and leaves out a portion. Of just under 45,000 clones listed, 55% to 80% were seen once; the top ten hold 2.5% to 3.5%. Germline V CDR1 and CDR2: LGHNA, YSLEER. The CDR3 has 13 amino acids. The germline V and J ends were trimmed by 4 bases and 3 bases, with 9 bases remaining between them. Study-level findings and limits: Healthy donors were reported to have higher baseline TCR diversity than newly diagnosed patients.

The chain employs TRBV4-3 and TRBJ1-2; D may be TRBD1 (6 bases). This material consisted of peripheral blood mononuclear cells (PBMCs), taken before the fourth cycle of nivolumab. The origin of this receptor is a human donor with classical Hodgkin lymphoma. The CDR3 DNA sequence: TGCGCCAGCAGCCTGACAGGATACTATGGCTACACCTTC. This sequence encodes CASSLTGYYGYTF.